This T cell receptor beta chain was obtained from a study of T cells of healthy individuals. TCRdb used MiXCR to reprocess the 5' RACE reads, holding one entry per CDR3 protein. The table includes approximately 89,000 distinct CDR3 sequences, 5% detected once. Many counts were recorded for this clonotype. The CDR3 extends over 13 amino acids. The V gene's germline CDR1 is SGHAT and CDR2 FQDESV (reference sequence). The ends were cut back, 5 bases at V and 1 base at J, with 8 bases in the middle. This TCR derives from a female donor in good health. This sequence joins TRBV11-1 and TRBJ2-5; D not certain. The CDR3 DNA sequence: TGTGCCAGCAGCCTGGTGGTCCAAGAGACCCAGTACTTC. This translates into CASSLVVQETQYF.